The source of this T cell receptor (beta chain) is a study of blood T cells in healthy people across ages. Study-level points and caveats: With naive T cell percentage, TCR beta diversity showed a strong correlation. A roughly linear fall in TCR beta diversity per million T cells was seen with increasing age.

On this clonotype itself: Its antigen is not known.

A sample-barcoded 5' primer and a J-beta primer mix were used in a second PCR of roughly 6 to 11 cycles. Tags on each cDNA molecule came from a template-switch adaptor with 12 random nucleotides. MiXCR, applied by TCRdb to the 5' RACE reads, yields one record per CDR3 protein. This table has hundreds of thousands of distinct CDR3 sequences, about 56% appearing once. This CDR3 is built from 17 residues. The V gene lost 1 base and the J gene lost 0 bases, with 13 bases spanning the gap. Looked up from germline, CDR1 is GTSNPN and CDR2 is SVGIG (reference sequence). Every sample had a minimum of 6.5 million PBMCs isolated.

The source material was blood. This TCR derives from a middle-aged man in good health. The chain has TRBV30 and TRBJ2-6, with D possibly being TRBD2 (5 bases). In DNA form, the CDR3 reads TGTGCCTGGAGTGCCCGGACTGGGAGCTCTGGGGCCAACGTCCTGACTTTC. Translating gives CAWSARTGSSGANVLTF.